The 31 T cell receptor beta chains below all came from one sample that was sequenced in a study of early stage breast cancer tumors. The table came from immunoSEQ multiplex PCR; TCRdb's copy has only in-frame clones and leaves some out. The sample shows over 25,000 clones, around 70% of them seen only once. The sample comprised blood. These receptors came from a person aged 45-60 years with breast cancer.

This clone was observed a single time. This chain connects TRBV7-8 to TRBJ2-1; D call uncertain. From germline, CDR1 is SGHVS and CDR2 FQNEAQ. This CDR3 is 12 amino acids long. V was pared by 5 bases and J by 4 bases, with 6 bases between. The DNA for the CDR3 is TGTGCCAGCAGCGACCAATACAATGAGCAGTTCTTC. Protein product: CASSDQYNEQFF.

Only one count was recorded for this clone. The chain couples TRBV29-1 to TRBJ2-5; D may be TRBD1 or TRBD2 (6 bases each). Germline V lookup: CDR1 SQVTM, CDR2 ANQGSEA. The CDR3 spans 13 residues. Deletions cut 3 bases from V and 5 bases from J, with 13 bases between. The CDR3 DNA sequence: TGCAGCGTTGAGTTGGGGGCGGGGGAGACCCAGTACTTC. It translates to CSVELGAGETQYF.

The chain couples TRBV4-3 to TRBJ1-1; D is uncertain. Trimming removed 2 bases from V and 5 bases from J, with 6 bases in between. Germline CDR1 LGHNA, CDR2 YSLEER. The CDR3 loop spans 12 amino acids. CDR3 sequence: CASSQLGTEAFF. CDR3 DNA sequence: TGCGCCAGCAGCCAACTAGGGACTGAAGCTTTCTTT.

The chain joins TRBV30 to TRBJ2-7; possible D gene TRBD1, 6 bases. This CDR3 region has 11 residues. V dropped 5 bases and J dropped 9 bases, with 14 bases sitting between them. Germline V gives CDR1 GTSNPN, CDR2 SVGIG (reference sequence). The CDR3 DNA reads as TGTGCCTGGGAACAGGGATTAGGGCAGTACTTC. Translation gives CAWEQGLGQYF.

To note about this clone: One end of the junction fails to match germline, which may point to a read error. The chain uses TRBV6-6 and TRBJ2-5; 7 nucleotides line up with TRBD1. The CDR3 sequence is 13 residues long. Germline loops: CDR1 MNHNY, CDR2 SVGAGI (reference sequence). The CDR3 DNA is TGTGCCAGAGGGACAGAAGAAAAAGAGACCCGGTACTTC. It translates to CARGTEEKETRYF.

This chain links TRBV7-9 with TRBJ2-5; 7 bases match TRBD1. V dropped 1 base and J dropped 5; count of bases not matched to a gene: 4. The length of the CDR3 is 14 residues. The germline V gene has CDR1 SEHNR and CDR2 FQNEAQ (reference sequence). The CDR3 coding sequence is TGTGCCAGCAGCTTAGGACAGGGTTGGGAGACCCAGTACTTC. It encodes CASSLGQGWETQYF. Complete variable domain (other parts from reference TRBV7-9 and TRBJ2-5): DTGVSQNPRHKITKRGQNVTFRCDPISEHNRLYWYRQTLGQGPEFLTYFQNEAQLEKSRLLSDRFSAERPKGSFSTLEIQRTEQGDSAMYLCASSLGQGWETQYFGPGTRLLVL.

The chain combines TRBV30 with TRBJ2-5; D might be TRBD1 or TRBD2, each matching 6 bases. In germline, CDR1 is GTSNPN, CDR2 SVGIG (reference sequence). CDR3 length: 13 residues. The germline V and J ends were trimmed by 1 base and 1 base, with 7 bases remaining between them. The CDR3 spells CAWSGGAQETQYF. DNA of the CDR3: TGTGCCTGGAGTGGGGGGGCCCAAGAGACCCAGTACTTC.

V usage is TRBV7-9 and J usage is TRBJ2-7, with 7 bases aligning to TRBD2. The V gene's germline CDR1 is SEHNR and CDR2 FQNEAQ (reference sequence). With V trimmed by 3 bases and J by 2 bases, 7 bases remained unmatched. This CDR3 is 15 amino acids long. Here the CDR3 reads CASSFPSGVPYEQYF. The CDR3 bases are TGTGCCAGCAGCTTCCCTAGCGGAGTCCCCTACGAGCAGTACTTC.

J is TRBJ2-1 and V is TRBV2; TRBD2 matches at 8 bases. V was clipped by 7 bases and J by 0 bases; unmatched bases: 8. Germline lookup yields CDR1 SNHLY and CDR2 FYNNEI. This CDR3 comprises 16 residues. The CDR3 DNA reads TGTGCCAGCACCGGGGGGGCGACTAGCTCCTACAATGAGCAGTTCTTC. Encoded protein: CASTGGATSSYNEQFF.

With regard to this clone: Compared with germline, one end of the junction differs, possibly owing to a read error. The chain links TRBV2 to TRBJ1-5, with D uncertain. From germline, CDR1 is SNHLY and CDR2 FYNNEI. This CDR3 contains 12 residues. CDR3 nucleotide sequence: TGTGCCAGCAGCTTAGGTAGCGACACGCCGGCTTTT. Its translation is CASSLGSDTPAF.

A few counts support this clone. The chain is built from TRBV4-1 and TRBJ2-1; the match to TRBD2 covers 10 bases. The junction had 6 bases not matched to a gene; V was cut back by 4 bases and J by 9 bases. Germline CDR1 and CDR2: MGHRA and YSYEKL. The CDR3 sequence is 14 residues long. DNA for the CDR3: TGCGCCAGCAGCCCGCTAGCGGGAGTGGGTGAGCAGTTCTTC. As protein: CASSPLAGVGEQFF.

The CDR3 protein is CASSGPWQGASGNTIYF. The DNA of the CDR3 is TGTGCCAGCAGTGGCCCCTGGCAGGGAGCCTCTGGAAACACCATATATTTT. V is TRBV6-1 and J is TRBJ1-3; tentative D call: TRBD1 (5 bases). Trimming took 4 bases from V and 0 from J, leaving 16 bases between them. The CDR3 totals 17 residues. Germline CDR1 and CDR2: MNHNS and SASEGT.

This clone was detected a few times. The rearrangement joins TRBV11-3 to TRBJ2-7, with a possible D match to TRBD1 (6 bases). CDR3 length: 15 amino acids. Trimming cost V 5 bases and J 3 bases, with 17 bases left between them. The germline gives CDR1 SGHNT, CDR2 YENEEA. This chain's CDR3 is CASSMGQPGGYEQYF. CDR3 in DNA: TGTGCCAGCAGCATGGGACAACCAGGCGGCTACGAGCAGTACTTC.

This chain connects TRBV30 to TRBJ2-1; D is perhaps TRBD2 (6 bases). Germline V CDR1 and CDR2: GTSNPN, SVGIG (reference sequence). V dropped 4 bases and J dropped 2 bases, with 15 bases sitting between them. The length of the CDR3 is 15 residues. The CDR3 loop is CAWTVDSGPYNEQFF. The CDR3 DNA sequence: TGTGCCTGGACCGTCGATAGCGGCCCCTACAATGAGCAGTTCTTC.

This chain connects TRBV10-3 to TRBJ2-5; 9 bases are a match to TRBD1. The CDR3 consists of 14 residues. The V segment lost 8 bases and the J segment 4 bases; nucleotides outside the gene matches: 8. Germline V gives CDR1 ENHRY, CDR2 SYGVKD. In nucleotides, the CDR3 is TGTGCCATCGGGGGACAGGGCGTCGGAGAGACCCAGTACTTC. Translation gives CAIGGQGVGETQYF.

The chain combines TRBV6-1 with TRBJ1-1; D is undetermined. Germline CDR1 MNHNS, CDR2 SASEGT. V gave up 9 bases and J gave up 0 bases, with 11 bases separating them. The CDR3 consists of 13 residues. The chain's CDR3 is CASRPAVNTEAFF. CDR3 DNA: TGTGCCAGTCGTCCGGCGGTGAACACTGAAGCTTTCTTT.

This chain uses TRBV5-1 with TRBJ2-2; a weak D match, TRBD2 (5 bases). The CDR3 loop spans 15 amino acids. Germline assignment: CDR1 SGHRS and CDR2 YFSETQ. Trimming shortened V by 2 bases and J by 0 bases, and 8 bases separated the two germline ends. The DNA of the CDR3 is TGCGCCAGCAGCTTCGGGGAATCGAACACCGGGGAGCTGTTTTTT. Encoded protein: CASSFGESNTGELFF. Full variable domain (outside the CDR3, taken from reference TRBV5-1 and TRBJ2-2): KAGVTQTPRYLIKTRGQQVTLSCSPISGHRSVSWYQQTPGQGLQFLFEYFSETQRNKGNFPGRFSGRQFSNSRSEMNVSTLELGDSALYLCASSFGESNTGELFFGEGSRLTVL.

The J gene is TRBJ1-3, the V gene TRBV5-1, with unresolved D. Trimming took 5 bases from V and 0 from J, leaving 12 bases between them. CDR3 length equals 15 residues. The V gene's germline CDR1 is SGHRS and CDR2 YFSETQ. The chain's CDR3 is CASRPDPFSGNTIYF. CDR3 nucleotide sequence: TGCGCCAGCAGGCCCGACCCCTTCTCTGGAAACACCATATATTTT. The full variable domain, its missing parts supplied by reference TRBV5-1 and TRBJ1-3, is KAGVTQTPRYLIKTRGQQVTLSCSPISGHRSVSWYQQTPGQGLQFLFEYFSETQRNKGNFPGRFSGRQFSNSRSEMNVSTLELGDSALYLCASRPDPFSGNTIYFGEGSWLTVV.

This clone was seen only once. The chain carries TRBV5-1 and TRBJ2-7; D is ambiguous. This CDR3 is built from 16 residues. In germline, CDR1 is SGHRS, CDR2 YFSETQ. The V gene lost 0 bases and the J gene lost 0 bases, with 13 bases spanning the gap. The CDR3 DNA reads TGCGCCAGCAGCTTGGTTGGGGATCTATTCTCCTACGAGCAGTACTTC. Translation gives CASSLVGDLFSYEQYF.

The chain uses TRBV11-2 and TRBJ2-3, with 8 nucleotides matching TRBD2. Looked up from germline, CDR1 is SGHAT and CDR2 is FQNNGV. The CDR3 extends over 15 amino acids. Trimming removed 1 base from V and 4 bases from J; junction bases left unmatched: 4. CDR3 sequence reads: CASSLGGLVSDTQYF. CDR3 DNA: TGTGCCAGCAGCTTAGGGGGACTAGTATCAGATACGCAGTATTTT.

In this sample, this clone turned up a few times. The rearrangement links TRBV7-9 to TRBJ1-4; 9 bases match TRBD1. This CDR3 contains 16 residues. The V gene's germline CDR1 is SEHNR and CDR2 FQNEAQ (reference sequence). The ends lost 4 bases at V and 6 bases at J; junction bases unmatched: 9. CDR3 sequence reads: CASSSLDRGRDEKLFF. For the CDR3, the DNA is TGTGCCAGCAGCTCCCTGGACAGGGGCAGAGATGAAAAACTGTTTTTT.

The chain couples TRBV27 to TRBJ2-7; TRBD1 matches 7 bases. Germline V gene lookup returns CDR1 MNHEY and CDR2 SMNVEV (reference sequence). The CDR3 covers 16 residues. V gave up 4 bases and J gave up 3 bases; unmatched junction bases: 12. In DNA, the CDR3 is TGTGCCAGCAGTTCGGGCAGGGGGTCCCTTCTCTACGAGCAGTACTTC. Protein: CASSSGRGSLLYEQYF.

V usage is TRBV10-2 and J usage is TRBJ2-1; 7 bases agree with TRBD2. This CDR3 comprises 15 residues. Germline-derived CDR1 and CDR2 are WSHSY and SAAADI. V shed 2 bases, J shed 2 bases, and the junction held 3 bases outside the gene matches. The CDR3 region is CASSEGLAAYNEQFF. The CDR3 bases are TGCGCCAGCAGTGAGGGGCTAGCGGCCTACAATGAGCAGTTCTTC.

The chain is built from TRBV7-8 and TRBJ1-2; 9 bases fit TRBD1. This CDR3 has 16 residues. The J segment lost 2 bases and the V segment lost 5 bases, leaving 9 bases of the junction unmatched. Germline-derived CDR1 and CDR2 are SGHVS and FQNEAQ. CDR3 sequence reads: CASSPAVQGANYGYTF. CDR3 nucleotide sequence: TGTGCCAGCAGCCCTGCGGTACAGGGGGCGAACTATGGCTACACCTTC.

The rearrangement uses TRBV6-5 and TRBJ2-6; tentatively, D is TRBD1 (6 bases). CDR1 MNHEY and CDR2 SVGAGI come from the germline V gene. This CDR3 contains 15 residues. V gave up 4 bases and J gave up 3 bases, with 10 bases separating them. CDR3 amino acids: CASSSPGVGANVLTF. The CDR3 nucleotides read TGTGCCAGCAGTTCCCCAGGGGTTGGGGCCAACGTCCTGACTTTC.

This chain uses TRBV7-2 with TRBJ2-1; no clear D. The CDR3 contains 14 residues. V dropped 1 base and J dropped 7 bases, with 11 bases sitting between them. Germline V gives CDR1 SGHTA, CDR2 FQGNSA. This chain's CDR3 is CASSLGGSRNEQFF. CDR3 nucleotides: TGTGCCAGCAGCTTAGGGGGTTCCCGAAATGAGCAGTTCTTC. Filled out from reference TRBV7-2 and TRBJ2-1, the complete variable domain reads GAGVSQSPSNKVTEKGKDVELRCDPISGHTALYWYRQSLGQGLEFLIYFQGNSAPDKSGLPSDRFSAERTGGSVSTLTIQRTQQEDSAVYLCASSLGGSRNEQFFGPGTRLTVL.

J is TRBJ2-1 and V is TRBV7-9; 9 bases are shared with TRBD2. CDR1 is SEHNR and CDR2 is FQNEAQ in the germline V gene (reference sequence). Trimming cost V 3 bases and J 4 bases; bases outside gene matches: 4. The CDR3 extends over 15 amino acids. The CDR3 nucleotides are TGTGCCAGCAGCTTCCTAGCGGGACTTTACAATGAGCAGTTCTTC. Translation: CASSFLAGLYNEQFF.

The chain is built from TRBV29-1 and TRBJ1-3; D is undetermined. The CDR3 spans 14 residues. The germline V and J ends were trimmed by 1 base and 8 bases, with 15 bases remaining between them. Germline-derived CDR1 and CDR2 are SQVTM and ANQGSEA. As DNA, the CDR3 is TGCAGCGTTGAAGTGGACGGCTTGAGGGACACCATATATTTT. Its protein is CSVEVDGLRDTIYF.

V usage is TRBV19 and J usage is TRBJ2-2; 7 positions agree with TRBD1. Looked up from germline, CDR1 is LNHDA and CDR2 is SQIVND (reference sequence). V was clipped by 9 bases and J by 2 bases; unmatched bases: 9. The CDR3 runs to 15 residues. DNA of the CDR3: TGTGCCAGCGTAAACAGGGGACGTAACACCGGGGAGCTGTTTTTT. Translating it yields CASVNRGRNTGELFF. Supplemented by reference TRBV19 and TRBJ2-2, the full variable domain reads DGGITQSPKYLFRKEGQNVTLSCEQNLNHDAMYWYRQDPGQGLRLIYYSQIVNDFQKGDIAEGYSVSREKKESFPLTVTSAQKNPTAFYLCASVNRGRNTGELFFGEGSRLTVL.

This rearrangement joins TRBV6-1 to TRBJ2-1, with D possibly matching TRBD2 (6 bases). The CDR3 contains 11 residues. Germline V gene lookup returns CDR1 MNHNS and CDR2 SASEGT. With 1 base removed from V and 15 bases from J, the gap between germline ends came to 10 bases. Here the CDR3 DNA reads TGTGCCAGCAGTGAAGGCGGGGCTGGGTTCTTC. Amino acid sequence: CASSEGGAGFF.

The CDR3 bases are TGTGCCAGCAGTCCCGGGGGGTACACAGATACGCAGTATTTT. Amino acids: CASSPGGYTDTQYF. This chain connects TRBV7-8 to TRBJ2-3, with 7 bases aligning to TRBD2. The trim removed 6 bases at V and 2 bases at J, leaving 5 bases unmatched. The CDR3 spans 14 residues. Germline V gene sequence: CDR1 SGHVS, CDR2 FQNEAQ.